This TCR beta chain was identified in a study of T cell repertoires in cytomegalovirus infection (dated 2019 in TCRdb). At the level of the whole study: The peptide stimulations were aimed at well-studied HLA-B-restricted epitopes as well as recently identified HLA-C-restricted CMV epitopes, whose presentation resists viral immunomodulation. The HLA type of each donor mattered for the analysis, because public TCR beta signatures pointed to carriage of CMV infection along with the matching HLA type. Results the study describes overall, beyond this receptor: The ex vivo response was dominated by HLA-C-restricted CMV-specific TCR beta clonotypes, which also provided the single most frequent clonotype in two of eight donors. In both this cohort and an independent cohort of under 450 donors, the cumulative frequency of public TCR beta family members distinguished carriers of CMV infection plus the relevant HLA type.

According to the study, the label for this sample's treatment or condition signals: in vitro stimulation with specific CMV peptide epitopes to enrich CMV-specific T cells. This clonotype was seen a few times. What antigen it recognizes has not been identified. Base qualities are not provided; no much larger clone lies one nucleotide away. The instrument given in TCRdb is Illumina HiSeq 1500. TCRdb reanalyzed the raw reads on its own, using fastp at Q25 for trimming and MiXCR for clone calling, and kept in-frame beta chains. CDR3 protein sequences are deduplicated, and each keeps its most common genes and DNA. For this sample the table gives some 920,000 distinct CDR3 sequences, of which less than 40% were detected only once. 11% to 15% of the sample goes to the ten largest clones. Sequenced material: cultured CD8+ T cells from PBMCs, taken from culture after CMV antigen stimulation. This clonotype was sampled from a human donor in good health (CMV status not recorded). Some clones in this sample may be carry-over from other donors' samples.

The bases read TGTGCCAGCAGCTGGGGCCTTAGCGGGGGGGCAGAAGATACGCAGTATTTT. Translated, this is CASSWGLSGGAEDTQYF. The sequence joins TRBV5-5 to TRBJ2-3; a stretch of 11 junction bases matches TRBD2. The germline V gene (reference sequence) yields SGHKS for CDR1 and YYEKEE for CDR2. The germline V and J ends show losses of 3 bases and 5 bases respectively, and no gene match explains 11 bases of the junction. There are 17 amino acids in the CDR3, from cysteine to phenylalanine inclusive. Only the CDR3 part of the read is kept: 51 bases, read in frame from the first base.